The 23 T cell receptor beta chains listed next were all sequenced from one sample in a study of cytomegalovirus exposure and HLA in healthy donors. In the PCR, 60 Vbeta and 13 Jbeta primers were used. Profiled with immunoSEQ multiplex PCR; TCRdb holds only in-frame clones, not every one. The sample consists of 150,000 or so clones, 60% to 85% of them appearing once. Material: PBMCs. The source of these receptors is a man between 35 and 55 years old in good health and CMV-seropositive.

This clone was detected only a few times. The J gene is TRBJ1-1, the V gene TRBV7-9; no reliable D call. V dropped 3 bases and J dropped 0 bases, with 11 bases sitting between them. The CDR3 sequence is 15 residues long. Germline lookup yields CDR1 SEHNR and CDR2 FQNEAQ (reference sequence). The CDR3 DNA reads as TGTGCCAGCAGCTTCAGGTTCCCTTTGAACACTGAAGCTTTCTTT. The encoded protein is CASSFRFPLNTEAFF.

In nucleotides, the CDR3 is TGTGCCACCAGCAGAGATCGGGAGAGTCGCCATGGCTACACCTTC. This encodes CATSRDRESRHGYTF. V usage is TRBV15 and J usage is TRBJ1-2, with unresolved D. The CDR3 runs 15 residues. Germline V gene sequence: CDR1 LNHNV, CDR2 YYDKDF (reference sequence). V was shortened by 0 bases and J by 6 bases, with 14 bases between the two germline ends.

This clone was counted a few times. The CDR3 DNA sequence: TGTGCCAGCAGTTTAGTCCAGGGGAACACTGAAGCTTTCTTT. This gives the protein CASSLVQGNTEAFF. V is TRBV28 and J is TRBJ1-1, with a weak D call TRBD1 (5 bases). Trimming took off 2 bases at V and 1 base at J, with 8 bases between the two ends. Looked up from germline, CDR1 is MDHEN and CDR2 is SYDVKM. The CDR3 length is 14 residues.

This rearrangement joins TRBV7-2 to TRBJ2-1; 8 bases align to TRBD2. V lost 4 bases to trimming and J lost 16 bases; unmatched junction nucleotides: 9. Germline V CDR1 and CDR2: SGHTA, FQGNSA. This CDR3 is 12 amino acids long. The CDR3 loop reads CASSSGTRRLFF. DNA for the CDR3: TGTGCCAGCAGCTCCGGGACTAGGAGGCTCTTCTTC.

This chain connects TRBV19 to TRBJ2-7; 9 bases line up with TRBD1. This CDR3 has 15 amino acids. Germline V lookup: CDR1 LNHDA, CDR2 SQIVND (reference sequence). V was clipped by 4 bases and J by 3 bases; unmatched bases: 7. The CDR3 DNA sequence: TGTGCCAGTAGTACCCCCGGGACAGGGCGCTACGAGCAGTACTTC. It is translated as CASSTPGTGRYEQYF.

The J gene is TRBJ1-6, the V gene TRBV5-6; 10 bases line up with TRBD1. The J segment lost 9 bases and the V segment lost 4 bases, leaving 10 bases of the junction unmatched. The CDR3 covers 16 residues. Germline CDR1 and CDR2: SGHDT and YYEEEE. CDR3 amino acids: CASSGRTGGSGSPLHF. The DNA of the CDR3 is TGTGCCAGCAGCGGGAGGACAGGGGGTAGTGGTTCACCCCTCCACTTT.

The chain is built from TRBV4-3 and TRBJ2-3; the match to TRBD2 covers 9 bases. In germline, CDR1 is LGHNA, CDR2 YSLEER. V trimming: 4 bases; J trimming: 3 bases; junction bases outside the gene matches: 2. The CDR3 is 14 residues long. The CDR3 DNA is TGCGCCAGCAGCCCAGCGGGAGGAACAGATACGCAGTATTTT. Translation: CASSPAGGTDTQYF.

V and J are TRBV27 and TRBJ2-1; no firm D call. V was trimmed by 3 bases and J by 7 bases, leaving 16 bases between them. The CDR3 has 15 residues. CDR1 is MNHEY and CDR2 is SMNVEV in the germline V gene (reference sequence). In nucleotides, the CDR3 is TGTGCCAGCAGTTTGTTGAGCCCTTTCAAGAATGAGCAGTTCTTC. Protein sequence: CASSLLSPFKNEQFF.

This clone was counted a single time. The J gene is TRBJ2-3, the V gene TRBV7-3; 7 bases are a match to TRBD2. V was pared by 5 bases and J by 4 bases, with 12 bases of the junction left unmatched. Germline values: CDR1 SGHTA, CDR2 FQGTGA. The length of the CDR3 is 16 residues. Here the CDR3 reads CASSQGTNPRADTQYF. CDR3 in DNA: TGTGCCAGCAGCCAAGGGACTAACCCAAGGGCAGATACGCAGTATTTT.

The gene calls are TRBV6-1 and TRBJ1-1; the D gene is possibly TRBD1 (5 bases). The CDR3 consists of 15 residues. V dropped 3 bases and J dropped 4 bases, with 15 bases sitting between them. Germline loops: CDR1 MNHNS, CDR2 SASEGT. CDR3 DNA: TGTGCCAGCAGTGACCAAATTAATAGGGGCACTGAAGCTTTCTTT. It yields the protein CASSDQINRGTEAFF.

This clone is a singleton in its sample. This chain links TRBV5-4 with TRBJ1-2; the D gene is possibly TRBD1 (6 bases). CDR1 SGHNT and CDR2 YYREEE come from the germline V gene (reference sequence). The CDR3 has 14 residues. The V end was cut by 0 bases, the J end by 8 bases, with 14 bases between. Here the CDR3 reads CASSLGASGVGYTF. CDR3 coding DNA: TGTGCCAGCAGCTTGGGAGCGTCAGGGGTGGGCTACACCTTC.

The chain couples TRBV7-2 to TRBJ2-5; perhaps TRBD1 as D (6 bases). The CDR3 is made up of 15 amino acids. CDR1 is SGHTA and CDR2 is FQGNSA in the germline V gene. V lost 2 bases to trimming and J lost 5 bases, with 15 bases between them. CDR3 coding DNA: TGTGCCAGCAGCTTACAGGGGTTGGTAGGGGAGACCCAGTACTTC. It codes for CASSLQGLVGETQYF.

This clone appeared once. At one end the junction does not follow the germline gene, possibly because of a read error. The genes are TRBV11-3 and TRBJ2-3; D possibly corresponds to TRBD1 (5 bases). This CDR3 region has 14 residues. Germline V lookup: CDR1 SGHNT, CDR2 YENEEA. CDR3 protein: CVSSLGTGSDTQYF. The DNA of the CDR3 is TGTGTCAGCAGCTTAGGAACAGGATCAGATACGCAGTATTTT.

The chain carries TRBV6-5 and TRBJ1-2; 9 positions agree with TRBD1. The trim removed 6 bases at V and 2 bases at J, leaving 1 base unmatched. This CDR3 comprises 13 residues. CDR1 is MNHEY, CDR2 SVGAGI, per germline. The CDR3 loop is CASRGTGNYGYTF. The CDR3 DNA reads as TGTGCCAGCAGGGGGACAGGGAACTATGGCTACACCTTC.

This clone was picked up a small number of times. The chain recombines TRBV15 with TRBJ1-2; D might be TRBD1 (6 bases). This CDR3 is built from 14 residues. Germline V gene sequence: CDR1 LNHNV, CDR2 YYDKDF (reference sequence). The V end lost 5 bases, the J end lost 4 bases, and 14 bases lay between the germline ends. The CDR3 nucleotides are TGTGCCACCAGCCCCGGGGACACCTCCTATGGCTACACCTTC. Translated, it gives CATSPGDTSYGYTF.

This sequence joins TRBV5-3 and TRBJ2-5; D might be TRBD2 (6 bases). TRBV5-3 is an ORF; its function is uncertain. The V end was cut by 9 bases, the J end by 5 bases, with 11 bases between. This CDR3 is 11 amino acids long. The CDR3 sequence: CAIGSPETQYF. CDR3 nucleotide sequence: TGTGCCATCGGGAGTCCGGAGACCCAGTACTTC.

V is TRBV15 and J is TRBJ2-7; TRBD2 is a possible D gene (7 bases). The CDR3 consists of 16 residues. V shed 5 bases and J shed 5 bases, with 22 bases lying between them. Germline assignment: CDR1 LNHNV and CDR2 YYDKDF (reference sequence). CDR3 nucleotide sequence: TGTGCCACCAGCGCGGACGGGGGCGGGAGCGTCCACGAGCAGTACTTC. Encoded protein: CATSADGGGSVHEQYF.

The rearrangement uses TRBV6-1 and TRBJ2-5; 8 bases match TRBD2. Looked up from germline, CDR1 is MNHNS and CDR2 is SASEGT. The junction had 12 bases not matched to a gene; V was cut back by 2 bases and J by 1 base. The CDR3 consists of 18 residues. Here the CDR3 reads CASSERGFAGGGQETQYF. DNA for the CDR3: TGTGCCAGCAGTGAAAGGGGCTTCGCGGGAGGAGGCCAAGAGACCCAGTACTTC.

This clone has a handful of counts. The chain carries TRBV19 and TRBJ2-7, with 11 bases that match TRBD2. Germline CDR1 LNHDA, CDR2 SQIVND (reference sequence). Trimming took 6 bases from V and 4 from J; bases not matched to a gene: 5. This CDR3 comprises 14 residues. The chain's CDR3 is CASSTTSGRYEQYF. The CDR3 DNA reads as TGTGCCAGTAGCACAACTAGCGGGAGATACGAGCAGTACTTC.

This clone was counted between two and nine times. The chain uses TRBV30 and TRBJ2-7; 9 bases align to TRBD2. The CDR3 contains 17 residues. With V trimmed by 0 bases and J by 6 bases, 15 bases remained unmatched. Germline CDR1 is GTSNPN and CDR2 is SVGIG (reference sequence). The CDR3 DNA sequence: TGTGCCTGGAGTGTACAAGCGGGAGGCTGGGCTGGGGGCGAGCAGTACTTC. Translating gives CAWSVQAGGWAGGEQYF.

The CDR3 DNA follows: TGTGCCATCCGGGAGTCTAACTACGAGCAGTACTTC. Protein sequence: CAIRESNYEQYF. The gene calls are TRBV10-3 and TRBJ2-7; tentatively, D is TRBD2 (6 bases). The V end was cut by 8 bases, the J end by 3 bases, with 11 bases between. From germline, CDR1 is ENHRY and CDR2 SYGVKD. This CDR3 is 12 amino acids long.

V usage is TRBV27 and J usage is TRBJ2-7, with 7 bases aligning to TRBD2. V lost 2 bases, J lost 5 bases, and 6 bases stayed unmatched. Looked up from germline, CDR1 is MNHEY and CDR2 is SMNVEV (reference sequence). The CDR3 consists of 14 residues. CDR3 in DNA: TGTGCCAGCAGTTTAGCGGGACTAAGGGACGAGCAGTACTTC. It codes for CASSLAGLRDEQYF.

This clone was detected a few times. V usage is TRBV11-1 and J usage is TRBJ2-1, with 8 nucleotides matching TRBD1. The CDR3 sequence is 15 residues long. The V and J ends lost 5 bases and 4 bases, in that order; junction bases with no gene match: 7. CDR1 SGHAT and CDR2 FQDESV come from the germline V gene (reference sequence). The CDR3 region is CASSPGGEGYNEQFF. The DNA of the CDR3 is TGTGCCAGCAGCCCAGGGGGCGAAGGGTACAATGAGCAGTTCTTC.